These 13 T cell receptor beta chains were sequenced from one sample in a study of regulatory T cells in long-lasting Graves disease. Sequencing libraries for TCR beta were prepared with iRepertoire HTBI primers and Arm-PCR of CDR3 regions. TCRdb itself ran the multiplex PCR reads through MiXCR, one entry per CDR3 protein. The sample yields a few hundred thousand distinct CDR3 sequences, 20% to 25% seen once. Specified time point: newly diagnosed GD, antithyroid drugs for less than 3 months. The TCR library was made from RNA extracted from PBMCs. Specimen: peripheral blood mononuclear cells (PBMCs), collected at new diagnosis, from a patient treated with antithyroid drugs. All receptors derive from a female donor with Graves disease.

The chain combines TRBV20-1 with TRBJ2-3; 16 bases map to TRBD2. The CDR3 has 19 residues. The junction had 9 bases not matched to a gene; V was cut back by 0 bases and J by 3 bases. Per the germline V gene, CDR1 is DFQATT and CDR2 is SNEGSKA (reference sequence). The CDR3 protein is CSARDLGLAGGPETDTQYF. CDR3 coding DNA: TGCAGTGCTAGAGATCTGGGACTAGCGGGGGGGCCGGAAACAGATACGCAGTATTTT.

This clonotype appeared a single time. The chain has TRBV5-4 and TRBJ2-5, with 11 bases identical to TRBD2. The J segment lost 1 base and the V segment lost 4 bases, leaving 6 bases of the junction unmatched. This CDR3 is 16 amino acids long. The germline CDR1 and CDR2 sequences are SGHNT and YYREEE (reference sequence). The CDR3 DNA sequence: TGTGCCAGCAGCCCGAAGACTAGCGGGGCCCAAGAGACCCAGTACTTC. Translated, it gives CASSPKTSGAQETQYF. The variable domain in full, with the rest retrieved from reference TRBV5-4 and TRBJ2-5, is ETGVTQSPTHLIKTRGQQVTLRCSSQSGHNTVSWYQQALGQGPQFIFQYYREEENGRGNFPPRFSGLQFPNYSSELNVNALELDDSALYLCASSPKTSGAQETQYFGPGTRLLVL.

The table lists this clonotype with many counts. The genes are TRBV20-1 and TRBJ2-7; 9 positions match TRBD2. Germline-derived CDR1 and CDR2 are DFQATT and SNEGSKA (reference sequence). The CDR3 has 16 amino acids. The V gene end was trimmed by 3 bases and the J gene end by 7 bases; junction bases not matched to a gene: 16. In DNA, the CDR3 is TGCAGTGCTAGTCGGGGACTAGCCTTTGAAGGGCTAGAGCAGTACTTC. This translates into CSASRGLAFEGLEQYF.

The gene calls are TRBV4-3 and TRBJ2-3, with TRBD1 matching 10 bases. With V trimmed by 4 bases and J by 6 bases, 4 bases remained unmatched. Germline loops: CDR1 LGHNA, CDR2 YSLEER. This CDR3 is built from 14 residues. CDR3 amino acids: CASSPGTGADTQYF. CDR3 sequence (DNA): TGCGCCAGCAGCCCCGGGACAGGGGCGGATACGCAGTATTTT.

This clonotype came up many times. The chain uses TRBV14 and TRBJ2-1, with TRBD2 as a possible D gene (6 bases). This CDR3 has 16 residues. V was shortened by 4 bases and J by 2 bases, with 15 bases between the two germline ends. The germline V gene has CDR1 SGHDN and CDR2 FVKESK. The CDR3 DNA follows: TGTGCCAGCAGCCCCCTGGACGGGAGTCCCTACAATGAGCAGTTCTTC. Its translation is CASSPLDGSPYNEQFF.

About this clonotype itself: With a far larger clone one base away, a read error is the likely cause. This chain links TRBV4-2 with TRBJ2-1; 11 bases map to TRBD1. Trimming at V came to 4 bases and at J to 8 bases, leaving 7 bases not matched to a gene. CDR1 is LGHNA, CDR2 YNFKEQ, per germline. This CDR3 has 15 amino acids. In nucleotides, the CDR3 is TGTGCCAGCAGCCCCCGGGACAGGGGGATGGATGAGCAGTTCTTC. Amino acid sequence: CASSPRDRGMDEQFF.

This clonotype came up many times. The rearrangement links TRBV7-8 to TRBJ1-2; 7 bases line up with TRBD1. The CDR3 is made up of 15 amino acids. Germline V gene lookup returns CDR1 SGHVS and CDR2 FQNEAQ. V lost 4 bases, J lost 2 bases, and 7 bases stayed unmatched. DNA of the CDR3: TGTGCCAGCAGCTCCGCAAAGACAGGGAACTATGGCTACACCTTC. Translated, it gives CASSSAKTGNYGYTF.

With regard to this clonotype: A read error is likely here: a far larger clone is one base away. The gene calls are TRBV11-3 and TRBJ2-5; maybe TRBD2 (5 bases). The germline V gene has CDR1 SGHNT and CDR2 YENEEA. The CDR3 runs 13 residues. Trimming left V 5 bases short and J 7 bases short, with 14 bases between. In nucleotides, the CDR3 is TGTGCCAGCAGCCCGGGGAGCGGCGGGACCCAGTACTTC. Amino acid sequence: CASSPGSGGTQYF.

This clonotype was seen only once. This may stem from a read error, because a much larger clone lies one nucleotide away. The chain uses TRBV18 and TRBJ1-1; 10 nucleotides line up with TRBD1. CDR3 size: 15 residues. Germline CDR1 is KGHSH and CDR2 is LQKENI. This CDR3 reads CASSPQGQGMTEALF. In DNA, the CDR3 is TGTGCCAGCTCACCACAGGGACAGGGGATGACTGAAGCTCTCTTT. The full variable domain, with the rest looked up from reference TRBV18 and TRBJ1-1, is NAGVMQNPRHLVRRRGQEARLRCSPMKGHSHVYWYRQLPEEGLKFMVYLQKENIIDESGMPKERFSAEFPKEGPSILRIQQVVRGDSAAYFCASSPQGQGMTEALFGQGTRLTVV.

This clonotype was seen at least ten times. The V and J genes are TRBV10-3 and TRBJ1-2; D not certain. The CDR3 totals 13 residues. The germline V gene has CDR1 ENHRY and CDR2 SYGVKD. The ends were cut back, 3 bases at V and 4 bases at J, with 9 bases in the middle. The CDR3 DNA reads TGTGCCATCAGTGAACACAAGGGCTATGGCTACACCTTC. It encodes CAISEHKGYGYTF.

This clonotype was recorded at least ten times. The chain employs TRBV27 and TRBJ2-1; possibly TRBD2 for D (5 bases). Germline-derived CDR1 and CDR2 are MNHEY and SMNVEV (reference sequence). The ends were cut back, 3 bases at V and 4 bases at J, with 7 bases in the middle. The CDR3 sequence is 13 residues long. The CDR3: CASSLDFYNEQFF. The CDR3 DNA follows: TGTGCCAGCAGTTTGGACTTTTACAATGAGCAGTTCTTC.

This clonotype was seen repeatedly, ten times or more. The CDR3 region is CASSRTGRGTDTQYF. The CDR3 DNA follows: TGTGCCAGCAGTCGGACAGGCAGGGGGACAGATACGCAGTATTTT. V is TRBV12-3 or TRBV12-4 and J is TRBJ2-3, with 7 bases fitting TRBD1. The CDR3 consists of 15 residues. V dropped 5 bases and J dropped 3; count of bases not matched to a gene: 8.

This clonotype was seen many times. The chain recombines TRBV28 with TRBJ2-7, with no clear D. Germline CDR1 is MDHEN and CDR2 is SYDVKM. The CDR3 sequence is 12 residues long. The V and J ends lost 6 bases and 4 bases respectively, with 10 bases between them. The CDR3 nucleotides read TGTGCCAGCAGCATCCTACGATACGAGCAGTACTTC. As protein: CASSILRYEQYF.